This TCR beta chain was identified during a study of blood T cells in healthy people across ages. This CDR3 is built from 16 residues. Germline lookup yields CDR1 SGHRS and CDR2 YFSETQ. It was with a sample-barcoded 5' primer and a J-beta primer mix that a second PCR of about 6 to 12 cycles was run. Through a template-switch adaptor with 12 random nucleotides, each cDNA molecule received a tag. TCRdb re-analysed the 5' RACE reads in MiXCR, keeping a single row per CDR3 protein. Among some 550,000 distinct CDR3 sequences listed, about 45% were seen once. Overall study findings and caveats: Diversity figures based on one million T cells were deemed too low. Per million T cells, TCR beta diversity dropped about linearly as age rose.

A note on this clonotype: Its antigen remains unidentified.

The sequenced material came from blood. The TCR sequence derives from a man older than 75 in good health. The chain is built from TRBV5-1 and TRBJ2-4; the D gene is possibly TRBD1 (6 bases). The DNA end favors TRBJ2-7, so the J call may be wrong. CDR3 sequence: CASSLGTVSRTYEQYF. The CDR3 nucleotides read TGCGCCAGCAGCTTGGGGACAGTGAGTAGGACCTACGAGCAGTACTTC.